One sample yielded the 6 T cell receptor beta chains listed below, sequenced in a study of T-cell memory formation after mild COVID-19. TCRdb reprocessed the 5' RACE reads with MiXCR, giving one entry per CDR3 protein. The table has some 310,000 distinct CDR3 sequences, less than 25% seen once. The specimen sequenced was PBMCs or a T cell subset sorted from them (not recorded which). Receptors originate from a man in his late teens or twenties who had mild COVID-19 (a few samples of this study predate the infection). Cell type and time point are not known.

This sequence joins TRBV5-6 and TRBJ2-3; D ambiguous. Between the trimmed V and J ends, which lost 4 bases and 0 bases, there was a span of 12 bases. The germline V gene has CDR1 SGHDT and CDR2 YYEEEE. CDR3 length: 15 residues. The CDR3 DNA reads as TGTGCCAGCAGCGTGACCCAGACTAGCACAGATACGCAGTATTTT. The encoded protein is CASSVTQTSTDTQYF.

This chain uses TRBV2 with TRBJ2-4, with 10 bases that match TRBD2. The V and J ends lost 6 bases and 6 bases, in that order; junction bases with no gene match: 11. This CDR3 is built from 16 residues. Germline V gene lookup returns CDR1 SNHLY and CDR2 FYNNEI. The CDR3 reads CASSLAGAAAGNIQYF. Here the CDR3 DNA reads TGTGCCAGCAGCCTAGCGGGGGCCGCAGCGGGAAACATTCAGTACTTC.

This clonotype was seen only a few times. V usage is TRBV9 and J usage is TRBJ2-2, with 7 bases that match TRBD1. With 2 bases clipped from V and 6 bases from J, the junction kept 4 bases outside the gene matches. The V gene's germline CDR1 is SGDLS and CDR2 YYNGEE. The CDR3 totals 14 residues. CDR3 loop: CASSVSDRPGELFF. In DNA form, the CDR3 reads TGTGCCAGCAGCGTTTCGGACAGGCCCGGGGAGCTGTTTTTT.

There are a few counts of this clonotype. The chain is built from TRBV12-3 or TRBV12-4 and TRBJ2-5; the D gene is possibly TRBD2 (6 bases). Trimming took 7 bases from V and 5 from J, leaving 11 bases between them. CDR3 length equals 12 residues. CDR3 in amino acids: CASTNSGETQYF. CDR3 in DNA: TGTGCCAGCACCAACAGCGGGGAGACCCAGTACTTC.

A few counts support this clonotype. The chain joins TRBV19 to TRBJ1-1, with D possibly being TRBD1 (5 bases). The germline V and J ends were trimmed by 5 bases and 1 base, with 14 bases remaining between them. The CDR3 is 15 amino acids. Germline CDR1 reads LNHDA; CDR2 reads SQIVND (reference sequence). The CDR3 nucleotides read TGTGCCAGTAGTCCCTCAGACAGCGGGAACACTGAAGCTTTCTTT. As protein: CASSPSDSGNTEAFF.

This clonotype has only a few counts. J is TRBJ2-5 and V is TRBV27; D may be TRBD2 (5 bases). The CDR3 has 14 amino acids. Germline assignment: CDR1 MNHEY and CDR2 SMNVEV (reference sequence). The ends were cut back, 6 bases at V and 0 bases at J, with 11 bases in the middle. In nucleotides, the CDR3 is TGTGCCAGCAGCGCCACGGGGTACCAAGAGACCCAGTACTTC. It codes for CASSATGYQETQYF.